This passage covers 14 T cell receptor beta chains from one sample sequenced in a study of response to subunit inactivated influenza vaccine. TCRdb called the RT-PCR reads again in MiXCR, with one record for every CDR3 protein. In the table there are about 180,000 distinct CDR3 sequences, about 9.3% of which are singletons. The sample was non-naive T cells sorted from PBMCs, taken on the day of vaccination. The receptors were sampled from a man aged 45-65 years who received an inactivated influenza vaccine.

In this sample, this clonotype turned up a few times. The gene calls are TRBV5-6 and TRBJ1-4, with D tentatively TRBD1 (5 bases). Trimming pared 4 bases from V and 7 bases from J, leaving 14 bases between. The CDR3 length is 14 residues. Looked up from germline, CDR1 is SGHDT and CDR2 is YYEEEE. The CDR3 here is CASSPRGGGEKLFF. The CDR3 coding sequence is TGTGCCAGCAGCCCCCGCGGGGGAGGTGAAAAACTGTTTTTT.

This rearrangement joins TRBV5-1 to TRBJ1-4, with D unresolved. Per germline, CDR1 SGHRS and CDR2 YFSETQ. The CDR3 covers 14 residues. Between the trimmed V and J ends, which lost 0 bases and 8 bases, there was a span of 11 bases. CDR3 nucleotides: TGCGCCAGCAGCTTGGGCAGGCCCGGGGAAAAACTGTTTTTT. This gives the protein CASSLGRPGEKLFF.

The chain couples TRBV7-2 to TRBJ2-2, with 10 bases identical to TRBD2. V was clipped by 5 bases and J by 5 bases; unmatched bases: 8. Germline CDR1 reads SGHTA; CDR2 reads FQGNSA. This CDR3 spans 16 amino acids. CDR3: CASSARAGGRTGELFF. The CDR3 DNA follows: TGTGCCAGCAGCGCGAGAGCGGGGGGGCGGACCGGGGAGCTGTTTTTT.

The rearrangement uses TRBV2 and TRBJ1-1, with a weak D call TRBD1 (6 bases). The germline gives CDR1 SNHLY, CDR2 FYNNEI. This CDR3 spans 14 amino acids. Trimming cost V 6 bases and J 5 bases, with 16 bases left between them. The CDR3 nucleotides read TGTGCCAGCAGGGGGATACAGGGTGGGACTGAAGCTTTCTTT. Its protein product is CASRGIQGGTEAFF.

This clonotype came up a few times. This chain links TRBV7-9 with TRBJ2-1; D may be TRBD2 (5 bases). The CDR3 extends over 12 amino acids. Trimming took 4 bases from V and 9 from J, leaving 10 bases between them. Germline V lookup: CDR1 SEHNR, CDR2 FQNEAQ (reference sequence). CDR3 bases: TGTGCCAGCAGCTCCGGAGGTATTGAGCAGTTCTTC. It specifies CASSSGGIEQFF.

This clonotype appeared a few times. The rearrangement links TRBV7-2 to TRBJ2-1; 7 bases are a match to TRBD2. Germline lookup yields CDR1 SGHTA and CDR2 FQGNSA. Germline trimming cut 5 bases from V and 8 bases from J; bases unmatched to any gene: 6. This CDR3 region has 13 residues. For the CDR3, the DNA is TGTGCCAGCAGCCCCGGCGGGAGAGATGAGCAGTTCTTC. Amino acid sequence: CASSPGGRDEQFF.

The table lists this clonotype with a few counts. V usage is TRBV11-2 and J usage is TRBJ2-5, with D perhaps TRBD1 (6 bases). The germline V gene has CDR1 SGHAT and CDR2 FQNNGV. This CDR3 contains 15 residues. V was clipped by 3 bases and J by 2 bases, with 13 bases between them. CDR3 sequence: CASSFPGTTQETQYF. The CDR3, as DNA: TGTGCCAGCAGCTTCCCTGGGACAACGCAAGAGACCCAGTACTTC. The complete variable domain, with remaining parts taken from reference TRBV11-2 and TRBJ2-5, reads EAGVAQSPRYKIIEKRQSVAFWCNPISGHATLYWYQQILGQGPKLLIQFQNNGVVDDSQLPKDRFSAERLKGVDSTLKIQPAKLEDSAVYLCASSFPGTTQETQYFGPGTRLLVL.

V gene TRBV30 combines with J gene TRBJ2-2; 8 nucleotides line up with TRBD2. This CDR3 spans 15 amino acids. The germline V gene encodes CDR1 GTSNPN and CDR2 SVGIG (reference sequence). Trimming at V came to 3 bases and at J to 2 bases, leaving 5 bases not matched to a gene. The CDR3 DNA follows: TGTGCCTGGAGCCCGGGACTAGGTAACACCGGGGAGCTGTTTTTT. Protein sequence: CAWSPGLGNTGELFF.

The sample holds a few counts of this clonotype. The chain carries TRBV1 and TRBJ2-2; the table names TRBD2, a call not compared with the DNA. TRBV1 is assigned pseudogene status. The CDR3 consists of 20 residues. The DNA for the CDR3 is TGCACCAGCAGCCAAGATTATGATTGGGCGGGAGGGCCAAAAACCGGGGAGCTGTTTTTT. The encoded protein is CTSSQDYDWAGGPKTGELFF.

The table lists this clonotype with many counts. The V and J genes are TRBV3-1 and TRBJ1-2; D unresolved. This CDR3 has 12 residues. V lost 1 base, J lost 8 bases, and 8 bases lay in between. From germline, CDR1 is LGHDT and CDR2 YNNKEL (reference sequence). The CDR3 sequence is CASSQGARGYTF. The CDR3 DNA reads as TGTGCCAGCAGCCAAGGGGCGAGAGGCTACACCTTC.

This clonotype was observed at least ten times. The V gene is TRBV5-1, the J gene TRBJ1-6; D gene unclear. CDR3 length: 12 amino acids. CDR1 and CDR2 from the germline V gene are SGHRS and YFSETQ. Trimming removed 6 bases at V and 6 bases at J, with 7 bases between. CDR3 DNA: TGCGCCAGCACGGAGGGTAATTCACCCCTCCACTTT. The encoded protein is CASTEGNSPLHF.

This clonotype was seen more than once but under ten times. The chain recombines TRBV3-1 with TRBJ1-5, with TRBD1 matching 8 bases. The CDR3 spans 14 residues. Germline-derived CDR1 and CDR2 are LGHDT and YNNKEL (reference sequence). J lost 6 bases, V lost 4 bases, and 5 bases had no gene match. The CDR3 nucleotides are TGTGCCAGCAGCCGGACAGGGTTCGGTCAGCCCCAGCATTTT. This codes for CASSRTGFGQPQHF.

This clonotype has only a few counts. V gene TRBV6-2 or TRBV6-3 combines with J gene TRBJ1-1, with TRBD1 identical over 7 bases. The ends lost 6 bases at V and 0 bases at J; junction bases unmatched: 4. Germline CDR1 MNHEY, CDR2 SVGEGT. The CDR3 is 14 amino acids. CDR3 sequence: CASRRGQLNTEAFF. In DNA form, the CDR3 reads TGTGCCAGCAGACGGGGACAGCTGAACACTGAAGCTTTCTTT.

This clonotype was detected many times. V is TRBV5-1 and J is TRBJ1-5; tentatively, D is TRBD1 (6 bases). CDR3 length: 15 residues. Germline CDR1 and CDR2: SGHRS and YFSETQ. Trimming pared 0 bases from V and 2 bases from J, leaving 9 bases between. The CDR3 here is CASSLGTVGNQPQHF. For the CDR3, the DNA is TGCGCCAGCAGCTTGGGGACAGTGGGCAATCAGCCCCAGCATTTT.